These T cell receptor beta chains were read from a single sample in a study of response to subunit inactivated influenza vaccine. MiXCR, applied by TCRdb to the RT-PCR reads, yields one record per CDR3 protein. This table has roughly 650,000 distinct CDR3 sequences, 14% appearing once. This specimen was PBMCs from blood, taken about 14 days before vaccination. The source is a middle-aged man who received an inactivated influenza vaccine. CDR3s include the opening cysteine and the closing phenylalanine or tryptophan. The D gene is left open where the match is weak. The size field is filled for only some rows; it gives once, few, many or a size class.

V,D,J,size,CDR3,DNA
TRBV5-1,TRBD1,TRBJ1-2,few,CASSGSDRGGYGYTF,TGCGCCAGCAGCGGCTCGGACAGGGGGGGATATGGCTACACCTTC
TRBV30,TRBD1,TRBJ1-1,few,CAWSPGGPGAFF,TGTGCCTGGAGCCCAGGGGGCCCCGGTGCTTTCTTT
TRBV12-3/TRBV12-4,TRBD1,TRBJ2-3,many,CASTRDRRTDTQYF,TGTGCCAGCACCCGGGACAGACGCACAGATACGCAGTATTTT
TRBV6-2/TRBV6-3,-,TRBJ1-6,few,CASSLPGPDSPLHF,TGTGCCAGCAGCTTACCGGGACCCGATTCACCCCTCCACTTT
TRBV2,TRBD2,TRBJ2-1,-,CASGRASNEQFF,TGTGCCAGCGGGAGGGCCTCCAATGAGCAGTTCTTC
TRBV29-1,TRBD2,TRBJ2-1,-,CSVVLAGDEQFF,TGCAGCGTTGTACTAGCGGGAGATGAGCAGTTCTTC
TRBV27,-,TRBJ2-2,few,CASSRNERQAGELFF,TGTGCCAGCAGTCGAAACGAAAGACAGGCCGGGGAGCTGTTTTTT
TRBV10-3,TRBD1,TRBJ2-7,-,CAISDPGQGNEQYF,TGTGCCATCAGCGACCCGGGACAGGGTAACGAGCAGTACTTC
TRBV4-2,TRBD2,TRBJ2-1,-,CASRQDHAGVSYNEQFF,TGTGCCAGCAGACAAGATCACGCGGGAGTAAGCTACAATGAGCAGTTCTTC
TRBV5-1,-,TRBJ2-5,-,CASSLLPYQETQYF,TGCGCCAGCAGCTTATTACCTTACCAAGAGACCCAGTACTTC
TRBV12-3/TRBV12-4,TRBD2,TRBJ2-1,many,CASIRAGDAEQFF,TGTGCCAGCATTCGAGCGGGAGATGCTGAGCAGTTCTTC
TRBV4-1,TRBD2,TRBJ2-3,-,CASSHTTSPIPDTQYF,TGCGCCAGCAGCCACACGACTAGCCCGATCCCAGATACGCAGTATTTT
TRBV12-3/TRBV12-4,TRBD2,TRBJ2-2,-,CASSWSGRNTGELFF,TGTGCCAGCAGTTGGAGCGGGAGAAACACCGGGGAGCTGTTTTTT
TRBV14,-,TRBJ2-1,few,CASSQGLGGPYSYNEQFF,TGTGCCAGCAGCCAAGGCCTTGGGGGGCCTTACTCCTACAATGAGCAGTTCTTC
TRBV20-1,-,TRBJ1-5,-,CSAREFLRGNNQPQHF,TGCAGTGCTAGAGAGTTTTTAAGAGGGAATAATCAGCCCCAGCATTTT
TRBV7-9,-,TRBJ2-2,few,CASSLIRLGGNTGELFF,TGTGCCAGCAGCTTAATCCGTTTAGGGGGGAACACCGGGGAGCTGTTTTTT
TRBV29-1,TRBD2,TRBJ2-7,many,CSVEEAGAVRGEQYF,TGCAGCGTTGAAGAAGCGGGAGCCGTGAGGGGCGAGCAGTACTTC
TRBV12-3/TRBV12-4,-,TRBJ2-1,-,CASSFSREQFF,TGTGCCAGCAGTTTTTCCCGGGAGCAGTTCTTC
TRBV4-3,-,TRBJ2-5,-,CASSQERGRKTQYF,TGCGCCAGCAGCCAAGAGAGGGGTAGGAAGACCCAGTACTTC
TRBV4-3,TRBD2,TRBJ2-4,few,CASSQAAGVKNIQYF,TGCGCCAGCAGCCAAGCCGCGGGGGTCAAAAACATTCAGTACTTC
TRBV6-6,TRBD1,TRBJ1-2,-,CASRQEGARGYTF,TGTGCCAGCAGACAAGAGGGGGCGCGTGGCTACACCTTC
TRBV6-2/TRBV6-3,-,TRBJ2-7,few,CASSYRQDYEQYF,TGTGCCAGCAGTTACCGACAGGATTACGAGCAGTACTTC
TRBV5-6,-,TRBJ1-3,few,CASSPYPEISGNTIYF,TGTGCCAGCAGCCCTTACCCAGAGATCTCTGGAAACACCATATATTTT
TRBV5-1,TRBD2,TRBJ2-3,-,CASSSGGDTQYF,TGCGCCAGCAGCTCGGGAGGGGATACGCAGTATTTT
TRBV6-5,-,TRBJ2-7,-,CASSSSTDSLSYEQYF,TGTGCCAGCAGTTCATCGACGGACAGCCTATCCTACGAGCAGTACTTC
TRBV5-1,-,TRBJ2-1,many,CASSYSRNEQFF,TGCGCCAGCAGCTACAGCCGGAATGAGCAGTTCTTC
TRBV7-9,-,TRBJ2-1,-,CASRPGTPSSYNEQFF,TGTGCCAGCAGACCCGGGACACCGAGCTCCTACAATGAGCAGTTCTTC
TRBV28,-,TRBJ1-1,many,CASTAEIMNTEAFF,TGTGCCAGCACGGCGGAGATTATGAACACTGAAGCTTTCTTT
TRBV27,TRBD1,TRBJ2-7,-,CASSSLTGGEQYF,TGTGCCAGCAGTTCCCTAACAGGGGGCGAGCAGTACTTC
TRBV6-1,-,TRBJ2-7,-,CASSDRAQATYEQYF,TGTGCCAGCAGTGACCGGGCACAGGCGACCTACGAGCAGTACTTC
TRBV20-1,-,TRBJ1-4,few,CSPSEGPGEKLFF,TGCAGTCCCAGCGAGGGTCCCGGCGAAAAACTGTTTTTT
TRBV28,-,TRBJ2-1,few,CASSFQGKGFF,TGTGCCAGCAGTTTCCAAGGGAAGGGGTTCTTC
TRBV10-3,-,TRBJ2-7,-,CAIGSVTYEQYF,TGTGCCATCGGTTCAGTAACCTACGAGCAGTACTTC
TRBV24-1,TRBD2,TRBJ2-1,-,CATSDQAGLAGNEQFF,TGTGCCACCAGTGACCAAGCGGGACTAGCGGGAAATGAGCAGTTCTTC
TRBV3-1,-,TRBJ2-4,few,CASSPPRLVGNIQYF,TGTGCCAGCAGCCCACCTCGACTAGTTGGAAACATTCAGTACTTC
TRBV7-2,-,TRBJ1-4,few,CASSPRRALNEKLFF,TGTGCCAGCAGCCCCCGACGGGCCTTAAATGAAAAACTGTTTTTT
TRBV3-1,-,TRBJ2-7,few,CASSQENRKQYF,TGTGCCAGCAGCCAAGAAAACAGAAAGCAGTACTTC
TRBV2,-,TRBJ2-1,-,CASREERDNEQFF,TGTGCCAGCAGAGAGGAGCGGGACAATGAGCAGTTCTTC
TRBV12-3/TRBV12-4,-,TRBJ2-2,-,CASRLGVPGELFF,TGTGCCAGCAGACTAGGGGTACCCGGGGAGCTGTTTTTT
TRBV20-1,-,TRBJ2-7,few,CSALPSGTRNSEQYF,TGCAGTGCTCTACCGTCCGGGACAAGGAACAGCGAGCAGTACTTC
TRBV12-3/TRBV12-4,TRBD2,TRBJ2-5,-,CASSFSGGYQETQYF,TGTGCCAGCAGTTTTAGCGGGGGGTACCAAGAGACCCAGTACTTC
TRBV12-3/TRBV12-4,-,TRBJ1-5,few,CASSLGHPSNQPQHF,TGTGCCAGCAGCCTTGGACATCCAAGCAATCAGCCCCAGCATTTT
TRBV20-1,-,TRBJ2-3,-,CSAGGTGLVDTQYF,TGCAGTGCCGGGGGGACAGGCTTGGTGGATACGCAGTATTTT
TRBV29-1,-,TRBJ2-1,many,CSVEGYNEQFF,TGCAGCGTTGAAGGCTACAATGAGCAGTTCTTC
TRBV5-5,TRBD1,TRBJ2-7,few,CASSHPGQGRYEQYF,TGTGCCAGCAGCCACCCGGGACAGGGACGGTACGAGCAGTACTTC
TRBV4-1,-,TRBJ2-1,-,CASSQSGFNEQFF,TGCGCCAGCAGCCAATCGGGGTTCAATGAGCAGTTCTTC
TRBV24-1,TRBD2,TRBJ2-1,few,CATSAIGGAAYNEQFF,TGTGCCACCAGTGCCATCGGGGGGGCTGCCTACAATGAGCAGTTCTTC
TRBV9,TRBD2,TRBJ2-3,-,CASSVNGLAADTQYF,TGTGCCAGCAGCGTAAATGGACTAGCCGCAGATACGCAGTATTTT
TRBV28,TRBD2,TRBJ2-4,few,CASSSGTRRNIQYF,TGTGCCAGCAGTTCCGGGACTAGACGAAACATTCAGTACTTC
TRBV3-1,TRBD2,TRBJ2-7,few,CASSLTSFSYEQYF,TGTGCCAGCAGCCTGACTAGCTTCTCCTACGAGCAGTACTTC
TRBV28,-,TRBJ2-1,-,CASSLQASGAEQFF,TGTGCCAGCAGTTTACAAGCGTCTGGCGCTGAGCAGTTCTTC
TRBV5-1,-,TRBJ2-1,many,CASSLGVQLSSYNEQFF,TGCGCCAGCAGCTTGGGGGTGCAGTTAAGCTCCTACAATGAGCAGTTCTTC
TRBV5-1,TRBD1,TRBJ1-6,-,CASSPGQTYNSPLHF,TGCGCCAGCAGCCCGGGACAGACGTATAATTCACCCCTCCACTTT
TRBV7-2,TRBD2,TRBJ2-1,many,CASSSQTSGHNEQFF,TGTGCCAGCAGCTCACAGACTAGCGGCCACAATGAGCAGTTCTTC
TRBV7-6,TRBD2,TRBJ2-1,many,CASSLGAGGPLNEQFF,TGTGCCAGCAGCTTAGGGGCGGGAGGGCCTCTCAATGAGCAGTTCTTC
TRBV24-1,-,TRBJ2-2,few,CATNGDRPGELFF,TGTGCCACCAACGGGGACCGCCCAGGGGAGCTGTTTTTT
TRBV7-9,-,TRBJ2-7,few,CASSHNYYEQYF,TGTGCCAGCAGCCATAACTACTACGAGCAGTACTTC
TRBV28,-,TRBJ2-7,few,CASSHPGTSWEQYF,TGTGCCAGCAGCCACCCCGGGACAAGTTGGGAGCAGTACTTC
TRBV5-1,-,TRBJ2-2,many,CASRLFETGELFF,TGCGCCAGCAGGTTATTTGAGACCGGGGAGCTGTTTTTT